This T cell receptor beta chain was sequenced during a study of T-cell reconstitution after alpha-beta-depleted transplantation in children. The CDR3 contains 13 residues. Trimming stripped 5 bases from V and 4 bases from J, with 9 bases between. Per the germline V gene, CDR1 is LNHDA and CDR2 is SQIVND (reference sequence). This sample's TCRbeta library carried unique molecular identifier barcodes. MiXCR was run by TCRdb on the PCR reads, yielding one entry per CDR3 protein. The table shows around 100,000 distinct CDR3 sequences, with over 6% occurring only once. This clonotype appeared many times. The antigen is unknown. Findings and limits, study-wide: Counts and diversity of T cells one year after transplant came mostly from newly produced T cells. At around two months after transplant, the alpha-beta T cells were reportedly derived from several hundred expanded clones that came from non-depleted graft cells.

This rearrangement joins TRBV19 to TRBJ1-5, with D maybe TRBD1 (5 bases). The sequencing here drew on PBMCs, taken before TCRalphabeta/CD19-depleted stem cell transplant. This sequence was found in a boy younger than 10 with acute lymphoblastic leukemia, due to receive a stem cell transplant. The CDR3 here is CASSPGPNQPQHF. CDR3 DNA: TGTGCCAGTAGTCCAGGGCCTAATCAGCCCCAGCATTTT. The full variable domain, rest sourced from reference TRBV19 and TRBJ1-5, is DGGITQSPKYLFRKEGQNVTLSCEQNLNHDAMYWYRQDPGQGLRLIYYSQIVNDFQKGDIAEGYSVSREKKESFPLTVTSAQKNPTAFYLCASSPGPNQPQHFGDGTRLSIL.